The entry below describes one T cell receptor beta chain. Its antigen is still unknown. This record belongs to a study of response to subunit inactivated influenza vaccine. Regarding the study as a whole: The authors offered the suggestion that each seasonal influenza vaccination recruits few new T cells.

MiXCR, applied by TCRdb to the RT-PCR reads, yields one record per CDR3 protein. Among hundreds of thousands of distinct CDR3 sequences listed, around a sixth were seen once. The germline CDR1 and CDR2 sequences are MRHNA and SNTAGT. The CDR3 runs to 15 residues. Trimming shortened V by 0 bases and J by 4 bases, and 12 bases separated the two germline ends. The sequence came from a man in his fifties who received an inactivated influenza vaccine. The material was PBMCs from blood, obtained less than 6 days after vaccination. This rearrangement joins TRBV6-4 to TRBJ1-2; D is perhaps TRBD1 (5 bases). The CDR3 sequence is CASSDSGVSAYGYTF. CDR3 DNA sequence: TGTGCCAGCAGTGACTCAGGGGTGTCGGCCTATGGCTACACCTTC.